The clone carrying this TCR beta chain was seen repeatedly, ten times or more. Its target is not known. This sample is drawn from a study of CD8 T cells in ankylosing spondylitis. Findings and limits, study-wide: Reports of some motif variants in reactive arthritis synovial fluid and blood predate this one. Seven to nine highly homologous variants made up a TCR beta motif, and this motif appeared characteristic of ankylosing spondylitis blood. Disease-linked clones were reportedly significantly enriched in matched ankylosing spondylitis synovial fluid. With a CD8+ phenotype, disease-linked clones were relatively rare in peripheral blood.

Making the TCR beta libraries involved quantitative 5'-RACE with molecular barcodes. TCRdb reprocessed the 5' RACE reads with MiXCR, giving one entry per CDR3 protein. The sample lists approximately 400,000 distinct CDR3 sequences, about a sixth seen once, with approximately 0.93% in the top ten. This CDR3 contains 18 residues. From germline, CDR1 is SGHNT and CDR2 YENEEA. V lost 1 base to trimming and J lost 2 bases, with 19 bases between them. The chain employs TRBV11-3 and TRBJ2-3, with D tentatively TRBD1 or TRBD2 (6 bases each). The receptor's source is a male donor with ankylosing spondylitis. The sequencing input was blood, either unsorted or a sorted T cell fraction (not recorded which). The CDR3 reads CASSLGGGGGLNTDTQYF. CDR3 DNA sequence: TGTGCCAGCAGCTTAGGAGGGGGTGGGGGACTCAACACAGATACGCAGTATTTT.